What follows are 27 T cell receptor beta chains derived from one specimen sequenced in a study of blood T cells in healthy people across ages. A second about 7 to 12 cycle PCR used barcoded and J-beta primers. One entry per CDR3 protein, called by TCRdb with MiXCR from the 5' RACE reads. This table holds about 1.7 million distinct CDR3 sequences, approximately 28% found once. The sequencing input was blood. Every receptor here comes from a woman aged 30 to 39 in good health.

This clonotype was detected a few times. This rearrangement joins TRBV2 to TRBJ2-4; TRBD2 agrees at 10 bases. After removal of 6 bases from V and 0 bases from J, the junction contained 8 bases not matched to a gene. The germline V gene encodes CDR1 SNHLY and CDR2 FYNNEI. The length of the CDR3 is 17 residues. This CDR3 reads CASRGGGLAVAKNIQYF. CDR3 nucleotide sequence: TGTGCCAGCAGGGGAGGAGGACTAGCGGTAGCCAAAAACATTCAGTACTTC. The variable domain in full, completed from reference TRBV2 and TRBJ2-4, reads EPEVTQTPSHQVTQMGQEVILRCVPISNHLYFYWYRQILGQKVEFLVSFYNNEISEKSEIFDDQFSVERPDGSNFTLKIRSTKLEDSAMYFCASRGGGLAVAKNIQYFGAGTRLSVL.

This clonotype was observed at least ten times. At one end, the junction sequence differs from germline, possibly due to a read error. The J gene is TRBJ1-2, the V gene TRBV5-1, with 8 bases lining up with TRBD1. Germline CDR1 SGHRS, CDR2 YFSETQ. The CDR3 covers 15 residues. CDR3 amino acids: CASSLGQGANYGYTF. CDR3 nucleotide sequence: TGTGCCAGCAGTTTAGGACAGGGAGCTAACTATGGCTACACCTTC.

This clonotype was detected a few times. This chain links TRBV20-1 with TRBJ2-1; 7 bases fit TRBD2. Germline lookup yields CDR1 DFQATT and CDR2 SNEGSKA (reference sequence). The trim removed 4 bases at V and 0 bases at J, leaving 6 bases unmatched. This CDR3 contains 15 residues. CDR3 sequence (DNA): TGCAGTGCTACCCCTAGCGGAAGCTCCTACAATGAGCAGTTCTTC. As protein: CSATPSGSSYNEQFF.

The CDR3 region is CASSYSKLAGTDTQYF. Written as DNA, the CDR3 is TGTGCCAGCAGTTACTCGAAGCTAGCGGGCACAGATACGCAGTATTTT. The rearrangement joins TRBV6-5 to TRBJ2-3; 7 nucleotides line up with TRBD2. The V and J ends lost 0 bases and 1 base, in that order; junction bases with no gene match: 4. Germline V gene data show CDR1 as MNHEY and CDR2 as SVGAGI. This CDR3 is 16 amino acids long.

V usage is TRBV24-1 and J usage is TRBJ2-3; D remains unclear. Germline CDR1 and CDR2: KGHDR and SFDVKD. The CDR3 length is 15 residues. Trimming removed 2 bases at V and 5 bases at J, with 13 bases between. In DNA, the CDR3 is TGTGCCACCAGTGATTCCGGGCGACCGGGAGATACGCAGTATTTT. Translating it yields CATSDSGRPGDTQYF.

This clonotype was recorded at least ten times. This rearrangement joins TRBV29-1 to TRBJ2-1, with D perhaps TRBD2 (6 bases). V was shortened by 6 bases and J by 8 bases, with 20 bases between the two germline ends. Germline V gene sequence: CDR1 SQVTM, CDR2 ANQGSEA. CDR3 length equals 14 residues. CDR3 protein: CSVGGRAGGDEQFF. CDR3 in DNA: TGCAGCGTCGGAGGCCGAGCGGGCGGTGATGAGCAGTTCTTC.

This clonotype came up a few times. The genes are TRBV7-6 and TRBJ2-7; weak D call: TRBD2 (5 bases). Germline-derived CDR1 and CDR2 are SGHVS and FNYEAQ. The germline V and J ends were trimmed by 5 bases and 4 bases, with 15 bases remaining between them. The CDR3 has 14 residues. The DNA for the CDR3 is TGTGCCAGCAGCCGGGAAGTGCGAGGGTACGAGCAGTACTTC. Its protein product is CASSREVRGYEQYF.

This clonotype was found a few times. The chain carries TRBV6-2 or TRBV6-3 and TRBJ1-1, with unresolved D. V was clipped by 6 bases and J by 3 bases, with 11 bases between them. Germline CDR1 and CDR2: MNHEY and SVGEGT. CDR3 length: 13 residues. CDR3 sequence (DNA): TGTGCCAGCAGGAAGTACGAGTACACTGAAGCTTTCTTT. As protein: CASRKYEYTEAFF.

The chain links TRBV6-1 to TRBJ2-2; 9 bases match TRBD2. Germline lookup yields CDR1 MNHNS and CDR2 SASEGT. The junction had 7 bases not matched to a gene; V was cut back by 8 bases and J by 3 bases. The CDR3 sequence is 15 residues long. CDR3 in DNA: TGTGCCAGCGAACAGACTAGCGGATACACCGGGGAGCTGTTTTTT. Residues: CASEQTSGYTGELFF.

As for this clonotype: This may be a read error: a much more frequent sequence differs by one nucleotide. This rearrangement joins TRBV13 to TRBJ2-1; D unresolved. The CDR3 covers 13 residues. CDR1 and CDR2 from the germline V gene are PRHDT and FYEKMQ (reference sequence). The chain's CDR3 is CVSSRYPANEQFF. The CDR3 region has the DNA TGTGTCAGCAGCCGGTATCCGGCGAATGAGCAGTTCTTC.

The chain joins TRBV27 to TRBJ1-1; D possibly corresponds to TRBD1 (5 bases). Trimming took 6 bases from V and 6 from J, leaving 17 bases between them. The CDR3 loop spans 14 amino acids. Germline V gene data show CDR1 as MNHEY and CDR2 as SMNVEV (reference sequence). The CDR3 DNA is TGTGCCAGCAGGCCGCGGGGGGGAGTGGCTGAAGCTTTCTTT. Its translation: CASRPRGGVAEAFF.

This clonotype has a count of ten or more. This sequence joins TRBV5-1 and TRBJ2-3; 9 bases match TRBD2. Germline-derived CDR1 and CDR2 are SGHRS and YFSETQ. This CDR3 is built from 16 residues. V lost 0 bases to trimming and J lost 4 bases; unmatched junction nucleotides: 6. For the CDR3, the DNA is TGCGCCAGCAGCTTGGATAGCGGGGGTGCGTCAGATACGCAGTATTTT. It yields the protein CASSLDSGGASDTQYF.

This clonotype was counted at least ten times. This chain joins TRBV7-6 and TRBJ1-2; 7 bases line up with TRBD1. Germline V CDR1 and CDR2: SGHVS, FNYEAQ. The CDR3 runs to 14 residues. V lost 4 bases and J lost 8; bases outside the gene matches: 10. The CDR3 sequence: CASSSLTGVEGYTF. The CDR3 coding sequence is TGTGCCAGCAGCTCCCTCACAGGGGTGGAGGGCTACACCTTC.

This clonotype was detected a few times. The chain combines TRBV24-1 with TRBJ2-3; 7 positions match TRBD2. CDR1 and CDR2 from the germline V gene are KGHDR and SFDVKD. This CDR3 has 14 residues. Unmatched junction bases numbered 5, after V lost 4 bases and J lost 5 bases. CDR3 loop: CATSEMRGRDTQYF. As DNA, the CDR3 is TGTGCCACCAGTGAAATGCGGGGGAGAGATACGCAGTATTTT.

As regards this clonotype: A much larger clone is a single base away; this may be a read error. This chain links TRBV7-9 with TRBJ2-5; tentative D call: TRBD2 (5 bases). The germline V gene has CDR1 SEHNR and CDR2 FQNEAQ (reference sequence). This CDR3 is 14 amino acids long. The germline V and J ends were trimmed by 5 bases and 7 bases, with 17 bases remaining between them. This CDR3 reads CASSQASQAGTQYF. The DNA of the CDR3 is TGTGCCAGCAGCCAAGCCTCCCAGGCGGGGACCCAGTACTTC.

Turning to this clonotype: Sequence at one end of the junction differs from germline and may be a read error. The CDR3 spells CVSSFQSIQYF. The CDR3 DNA is TGCGTCAGCAGCTTCCAAAGCATTCAGTACTTC. The chain combines TRBV5-1 with TRBJ2-4; no definite D call. Germline V lookup: CDR1 SGHRS, CDR2 YFSETQ. The CDR3 contains 11 residues.

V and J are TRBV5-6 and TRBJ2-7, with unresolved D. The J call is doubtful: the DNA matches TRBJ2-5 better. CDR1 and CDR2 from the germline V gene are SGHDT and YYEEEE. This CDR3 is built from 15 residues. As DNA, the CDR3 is TGTGCCAGCAGTAATTCTGGTGGGCTCGGGGAGACCCAGTACTTC. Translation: CASSNSGGLGETQYF.

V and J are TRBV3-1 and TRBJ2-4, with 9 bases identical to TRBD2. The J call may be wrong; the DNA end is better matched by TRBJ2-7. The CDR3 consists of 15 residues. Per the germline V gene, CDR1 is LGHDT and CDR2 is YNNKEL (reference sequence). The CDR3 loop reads CASSHGGRALYEQYF. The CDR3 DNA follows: TGTGCCAGCAGCCACGGCGGGAGGGCCCTCTACGAGCAGTACTTC.

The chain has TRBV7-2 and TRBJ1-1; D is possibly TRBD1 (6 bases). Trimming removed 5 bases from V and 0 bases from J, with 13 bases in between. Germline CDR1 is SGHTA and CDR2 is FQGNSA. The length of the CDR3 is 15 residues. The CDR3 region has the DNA TGTGCCAGCAGCCCCGAGAGGGGGATGAACACTGAAGCTTTCTTT. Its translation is CASSPERGMNTEAFF.

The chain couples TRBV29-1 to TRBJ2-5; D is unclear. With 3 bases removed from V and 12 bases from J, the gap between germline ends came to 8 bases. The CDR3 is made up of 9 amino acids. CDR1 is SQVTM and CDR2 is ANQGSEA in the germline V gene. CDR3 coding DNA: TGCAGCGTTGACGTCTCCAAGTACTTC. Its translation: CSVDVSKYF.

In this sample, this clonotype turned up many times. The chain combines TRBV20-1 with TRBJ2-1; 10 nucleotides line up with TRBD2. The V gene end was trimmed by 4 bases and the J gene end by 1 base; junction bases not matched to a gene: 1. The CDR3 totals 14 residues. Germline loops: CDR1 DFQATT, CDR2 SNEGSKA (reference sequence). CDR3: CSAMGLASYNEQFF. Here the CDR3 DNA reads TGCAGTGCTATGGGACTAGCGTCCTACAATGAGCAGTTCTTC.

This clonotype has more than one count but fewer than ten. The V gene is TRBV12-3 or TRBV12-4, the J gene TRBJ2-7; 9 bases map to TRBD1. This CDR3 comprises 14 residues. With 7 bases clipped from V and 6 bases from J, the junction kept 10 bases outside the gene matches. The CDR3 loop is CASKTGGKSLEQYF. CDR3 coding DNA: TGTGCCAGCAAAACAGGGGGCAAGTCGCTCGAGCAGTACTTC.

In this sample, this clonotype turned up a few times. The CDR3 is CSVDTGSYEQYF. CDR3 in DNA: TGCAGCGTAGATACAGGGAGCTACGAGCAGTACTTC. This chain joins TRBV29-1 and TRBJ2-7, with D possibly matching TRBD1 (6 bases). Germline-derived CDR1 and CDR2 are SQVTM and ANQGSEA. V lost 6 bases, J lost 3 bases, and 12 bases lay in between. The CDR3 is made up of 12 amino acids.

CDR3 in amino acids: CASGFQGRGQYF. CDR3 DNA: TGTGCTAGTGGATTTCAGGGGAGGGGGCAGTACTTC. The genes are TRBV12-5 and TRBJ2-4; a possible D gene is TRBD2 (7 bases). The length of the CDR3 is 12 residues. Germline CDR1 reads LGHNT; CDR2 reads FRNRAP. Trimming pared 6 bases from V and 13 bases from J, leaving 16 bases between.

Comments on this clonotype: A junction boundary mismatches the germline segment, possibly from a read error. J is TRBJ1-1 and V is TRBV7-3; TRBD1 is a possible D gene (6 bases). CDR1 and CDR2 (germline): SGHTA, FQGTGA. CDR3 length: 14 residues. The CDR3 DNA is TGTGCCGGCAGCTACAGGGTGGTGGTCACTGAAGCTTTCTTT. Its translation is CAGSYRVVVTEAFF.

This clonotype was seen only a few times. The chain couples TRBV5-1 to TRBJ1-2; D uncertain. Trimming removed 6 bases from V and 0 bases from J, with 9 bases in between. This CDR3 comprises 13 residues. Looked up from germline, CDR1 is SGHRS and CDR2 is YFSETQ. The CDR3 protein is CASTSDANYGYTF. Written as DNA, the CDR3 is TGCGCCAGCACGAGCGACGCTAACTATGGCTACACCTTC.

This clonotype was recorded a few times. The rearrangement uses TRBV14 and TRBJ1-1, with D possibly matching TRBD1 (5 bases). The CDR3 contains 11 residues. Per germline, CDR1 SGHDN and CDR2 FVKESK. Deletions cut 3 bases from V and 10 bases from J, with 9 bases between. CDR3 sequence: CASSQGGTAFF. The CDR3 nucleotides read TGTGCCAGCAGCCAGGGGGGGACAGCTTTCTTT.